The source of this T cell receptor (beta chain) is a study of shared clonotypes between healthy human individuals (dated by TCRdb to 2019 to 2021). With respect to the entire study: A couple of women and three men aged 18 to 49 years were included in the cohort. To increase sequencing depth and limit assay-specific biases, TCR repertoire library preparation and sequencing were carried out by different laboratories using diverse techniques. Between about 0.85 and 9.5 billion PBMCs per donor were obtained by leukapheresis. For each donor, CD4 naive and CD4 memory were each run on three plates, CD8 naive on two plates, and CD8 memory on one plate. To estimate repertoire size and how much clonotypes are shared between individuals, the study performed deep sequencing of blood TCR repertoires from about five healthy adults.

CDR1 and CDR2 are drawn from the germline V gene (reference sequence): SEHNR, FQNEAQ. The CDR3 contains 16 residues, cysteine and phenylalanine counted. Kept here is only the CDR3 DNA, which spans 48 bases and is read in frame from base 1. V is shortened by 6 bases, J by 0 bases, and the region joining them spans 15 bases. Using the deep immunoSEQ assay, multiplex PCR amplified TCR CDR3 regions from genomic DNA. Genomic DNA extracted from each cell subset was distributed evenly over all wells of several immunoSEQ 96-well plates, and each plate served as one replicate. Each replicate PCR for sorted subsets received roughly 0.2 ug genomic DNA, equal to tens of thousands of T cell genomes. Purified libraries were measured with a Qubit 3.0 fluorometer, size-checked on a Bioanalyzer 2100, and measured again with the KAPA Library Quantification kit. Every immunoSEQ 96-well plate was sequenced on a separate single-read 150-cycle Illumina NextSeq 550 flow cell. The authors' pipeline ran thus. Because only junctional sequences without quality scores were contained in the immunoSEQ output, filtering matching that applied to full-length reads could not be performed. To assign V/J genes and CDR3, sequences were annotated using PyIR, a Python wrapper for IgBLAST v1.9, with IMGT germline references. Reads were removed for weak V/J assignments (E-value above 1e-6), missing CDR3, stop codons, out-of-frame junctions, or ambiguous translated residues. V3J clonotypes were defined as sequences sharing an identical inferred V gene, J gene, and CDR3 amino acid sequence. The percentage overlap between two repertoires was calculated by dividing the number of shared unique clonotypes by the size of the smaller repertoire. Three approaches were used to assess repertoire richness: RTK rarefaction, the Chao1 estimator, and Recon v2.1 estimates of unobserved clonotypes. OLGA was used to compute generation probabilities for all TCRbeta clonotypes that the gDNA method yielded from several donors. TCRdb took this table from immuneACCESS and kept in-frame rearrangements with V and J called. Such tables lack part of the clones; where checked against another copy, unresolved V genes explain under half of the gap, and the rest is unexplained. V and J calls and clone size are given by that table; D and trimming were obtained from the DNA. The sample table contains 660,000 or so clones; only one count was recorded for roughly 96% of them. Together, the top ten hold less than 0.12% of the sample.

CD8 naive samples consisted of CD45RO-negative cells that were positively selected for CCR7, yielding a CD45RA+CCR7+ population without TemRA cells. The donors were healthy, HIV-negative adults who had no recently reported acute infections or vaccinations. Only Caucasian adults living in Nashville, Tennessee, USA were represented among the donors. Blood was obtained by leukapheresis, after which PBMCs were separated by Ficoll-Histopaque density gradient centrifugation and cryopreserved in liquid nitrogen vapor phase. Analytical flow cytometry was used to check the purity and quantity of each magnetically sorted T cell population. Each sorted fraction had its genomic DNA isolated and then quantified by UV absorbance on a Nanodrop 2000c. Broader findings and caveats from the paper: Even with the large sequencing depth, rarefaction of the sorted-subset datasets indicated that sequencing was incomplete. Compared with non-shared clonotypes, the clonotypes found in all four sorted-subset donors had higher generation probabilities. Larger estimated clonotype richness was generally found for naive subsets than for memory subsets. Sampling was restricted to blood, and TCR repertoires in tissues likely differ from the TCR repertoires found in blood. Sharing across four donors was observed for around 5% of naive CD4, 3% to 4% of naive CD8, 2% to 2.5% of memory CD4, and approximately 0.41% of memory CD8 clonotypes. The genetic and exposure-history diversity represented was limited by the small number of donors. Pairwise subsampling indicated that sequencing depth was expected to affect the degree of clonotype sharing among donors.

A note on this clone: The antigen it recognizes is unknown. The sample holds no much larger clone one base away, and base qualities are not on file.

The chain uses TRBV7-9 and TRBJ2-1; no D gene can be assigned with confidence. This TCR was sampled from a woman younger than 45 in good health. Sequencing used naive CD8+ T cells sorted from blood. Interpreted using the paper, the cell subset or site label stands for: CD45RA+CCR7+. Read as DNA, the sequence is TGTGCCAGCAGACCCGACTTCTTGAGCTCCTACAATGAGCAGTTCTTC. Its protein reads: CASRPDFLSSYNEQFF.